The next 17 T cell receptor beta chains were all read from a single sample in a study of cytomegalovirus exposure and HLA in healthy donors. The PCR contained 60 Vbeta and 13 Jbeta primers. Clones were sequenced by immunoSEQ multiplex PCR, and TCRdb holds only the in-frame ones, with some missing. This sample has fewer than 200,000 clones; roughly 80% occur once, and the top ten carry approximately 2.4%. The sample was PBMCs. These receptors originate from a female donor in good health and CMV-seronegative.

The chain is built from TRBV4-1 and TRBJ2-7, with 7 bases matching TRBD1. The V segment lost 4 bases and the J segment 1 base; nucleotides outside the gene matches: 10. Germline V gene sequence: CDR1 MGHRA, CDR2 YSYEKL. The CDR3 is made up of 16 amino acids. The CDR3 spells CASSLTLRGLSYEQYF. In nucleotides, the CDR3 is TGCGCCAGCAGCCTTACTCTGAGGGGGCTTTCCTACGAGCAGTACTTC.

This rearrangement joins TRBV6-4 to TRBJ2-1; D perhaps matches TRBD2 (6 bases). From germline, CDR1 is MRHNA and CDR2 SNTAGT. The ends were cut back, 4 bases at V and 6 bases at J, with 13 bases in the middle. The CDR3 extends over 14 amino acids. The CDR3 spells CASSVYSGTNEQFF. As DNA, the CDR3 is TGTGCCAGCAGTGTATATAGCGGTACCAATGAGCAGTTCTTC.

The chain links TRBV7-8 to TRBJ2-7, with 9 bases that match TRBD1. Germline assignment: CDR1 SGHVS and CDR2 FQNEAQ. This CDR3 has 15 amino acids. Trimming cost V 4 bases and J 5 bases; bases outside gene matches: 9. The CDR3 bases are TGTGCCAGCAGCTCCTGGACAGGGGTCGACCACGAGCAGTACTTC. Translated: CASSSWTGVDHEQYF. Complete variable domain (other parts from reference TRBV7-8 and TRBJ2-7): GAGVSQSPRYKVAKRGQDVALRCDPISGHVSLFWYQQALGQGPEFLTYFQNEAQLDKSGLPSDRFFAERPEGSVSTLKIQRTQQEDSAVYLCASSSWTGVDHEQYFGPGTRLTVT.

This clone has only one observation. The genes are TRBV6-1 and TRBJ2-7; D is possibly TRBD1 (5 bases). The CDR3 has 12 amino acids. Trimming removed 3 bases at V and 9 bases at J, with 12 bases between. Germline CDR1 MNHNS, CDR2 SASEGT. CDR3 in amino acids: CASSDPRVAQYF. In DNA, the CDR3 is TGTGCCAGCAGTGATCCCAGGGTCGCGCAGTACTTC.

A single count supports this clone. The chain uses TRBV5-3 and TRBJ1-1, with 7 bases lining up with TRBD1. Being an ORF, TRBV5-3 has a function that is uncertain. This CDR3 comprises 16 residues. V dropped 4 bases and J dropped 6; count of bases not matched to a gene: 15. The CDR3 bases are TGTGCCAGAAGCGCCGGACAGGAAAAGGGATCCGCTGAAGCTTTCTTT. Translation: CARSAGQEKGSAEAFF.

The gene calls are TRBV4-1 and TRBJ2-5; D may be TRBD1 (6 bases). Gene TRBJ2-7 matches the end of the DNA better, so the J call may be wrong. From germline, CDR1 is MGHRA and CDR2 YSYEKL. This CDR3 is 14 amino acids long. The CDR3 DNA reads as TGCGCCAGCAGCCAGCCACCCACAGGGTTCGAGCAGTACTTC. Amino acid sequence: CASSQPPTGFEQYF.

This clone was seen only a few times. The chain has TRBV29-1 and TRBJ1-1; no reliable D call. The CDR3 extends over 13 amino acids. Germline values: CDR1 SQVTM, CDR2 ANQGSEA. V shed 4 bases and J shed 4 bases, with 13 bases lying between them. CDR3 sequence reads: CSVGGLRITEAFF. In nucleotides, the CDR3 is TGCAGCGTTGGAGGCCTTAGGATCACTGAAGCTTTCTTT.

The J gene is TRBJ2-5, the V gene TRBV7-2; 7 bases agree with TRBD2. CDR1 and CDR2 from the germline V gene are SGHTA and FQGNSA. There are 15 residues in the CDR3. V lost 4 bases, J lost 5 bases, and 10 bases stayed unmatched. CDR3 loop: CASSSGGGTSETQYF. In nucleotides, the CDR3 is TGTGCCAGCAGCTCGGGGGGTGGGACGAGTGAGACCCAGTACTTC. The entire variable domain, with the rest obtained from reference TRBV7-2 and TRBJ2-5, is as follows: GAGVSQSPSNKVTEKGKDVELRCDPISGHTALYWYRQSLGQGLEFLIYFQGNSAPDKSGLPSDRFSAERTGGSVSTLTIQRTQQEDSAVYLCASSSGGGTSETQYFGPGTRLLVL.

The chain links TRBV5-1 to TRBJ2-5, with 10 bases that match TRBD2. Losses at the gene ends were 1 base for V and 5 bases for J; bases not matched to a gene: 5. The CDR3 runs to 15 residues. In germline, CDR1 is SGHRS, CDR2 YFSETQ. The CDR3 here is CASSLTAGGPETQYF. The CDR3 coding sequence is TGCGCCAGCAGCTTGACAGCGGGAGGGCCGGAGACCCAGTACTTC.

This clone appeared a few times. The rearrangement links TRBV19 to TRBJ2-1; no clear D gene. This CDR3 has 14 amino acids. CDR1 is LNHDA and CDR2 is SQIVND in the germline V gene (reference sequence). Trimming stripped 5 bases from V and 0 bases from J, with 8 bases between. The CDR3 is CASSPSSSYNEQFF. DNA for the CDR3: TGTGCCAGTAGTCCGTCTAGCTCCTACAATGAGCAGTTCTTC.

The CDR3 sequence: CASSPIPGGRAQHF. The CDR3 DNA is TGTGCCAGCAGCCCCATCCCCGGGGGTAGGGCCCAGCATTTT. V usage is TRBV11-2 and J usage is TRBJ1-5, with a possible D match to TRBD1 (5 bases). CDR1 SGHAT and CDR2 FQNNGV come from the germline V gene. CDR3 size: 14 residues. V gave up 5 bases and J gave up 11 bases, with 19 bases separating them.

The rearrangement joins TRBV18 to TRBJ1-5; D is possibly TRBD1 (5 bases). The CDR3 contains 12 residues. CDR1 and CDR2 from the germline V gene are KGHSH and LQKENI. Trimming took off 3 bases at V and 9 bases at J, with 9 bases between the two ends. DNA for the CDR3: TGTGCCAGCTCACCGGGGGGAAGGCCCCAGCATTTT. Translating it yields CASSPGGRPQHF.

This chain links TRBV7-2 with TRBJ2-7, with a tentative D call TRBD2 (5 bases). V was trimmed by 6 bases and J by 0 bases, leaving 9 bases between them. Germline V gene lookup returns CDR1 SGHTA and CDR2 FQGNSA. The CDR3 is made up of 13 amino acids. The CDR3 bases are TGTGCCAGCAGATCAGGACTCTCCTACGAGCAGTACTTC. It encodes CASRSGLSYEQYF.

V gene TRBV7-9 combines with J gene TRBJ2-7; D unclear. Deletions cut 4 bases from V and 2 bases from J, with 3 bases between. The CDR3 is made up of 11 amino acids. The germline V gene has CDR1 SEHNR and CDR2 FQNEAQ (reference sequence). The CDR3 loop reads CASSSTYEQYF. Written as DNA, the CDR3 is TGTGCCAGCAGCTCAACCTACGAGCAGTACTTC. Full variable domain (missing parts from reference TRBV7-9 and TRBJ2-7): DTGVSQNPRHKITKRGQNVTFRCDPISEHNRLYWYRQTLGQGPEFLTYFQNEAQLEKSRLLSDRFSAERPKGSFSTLEIQRTEQGDSAMYLCASSSTYEQYFGPGTRLTVT.

This CDR3 reads CASSQGGDRADTQYF. CDR3 DNA: TGCGCCAGCAGCCAAGGGGGGGACAGGGCAGATACGCAGTATTTT. The chain has TRBV4-1 and TRBJ2-3, with 9 nucleotides matching TRBD1. Germline CDR1 and CDR2: MGHRA and YSYEKL. This CDR3 spans 15 amino acids. V trimming: 1 base; J trimming: 4 bases; junction bases outside the gene matches: 3.

The chain has TRBV7-8 and TRBJ2-3; D is perhaps TRBD1 (6 bases). CDR3 length: 13 amino acids. Trimming pared 3 bases from V and 4 bases from J, leaving 8 bases between. CDR1 and CDR2 from the germline V gene are SGHVS and FQNEAQ. CDR3 in DNA: TGTGCCAGCAGCTTGGGGGCCCCAGATACGCAGTATTTT. Amino acids: CASSLGAPDTQYF.

The chain joins TRBV6-1 to TRBJ2-7; TRBD1 agrees at 8 bases. Per germline, CDR1 MNHNS and CDR2 SASEGT. The CDR3 runs 14 residues. J lost 2 bases, V lost 8 bases, and 8 bases had no gene match. DNA for the CDR3: TGTGCCAGCGGACCTGACAGGGGACCCTACGAGCAGTACTTC. Translation gives CASGPDRGPYEQYF.